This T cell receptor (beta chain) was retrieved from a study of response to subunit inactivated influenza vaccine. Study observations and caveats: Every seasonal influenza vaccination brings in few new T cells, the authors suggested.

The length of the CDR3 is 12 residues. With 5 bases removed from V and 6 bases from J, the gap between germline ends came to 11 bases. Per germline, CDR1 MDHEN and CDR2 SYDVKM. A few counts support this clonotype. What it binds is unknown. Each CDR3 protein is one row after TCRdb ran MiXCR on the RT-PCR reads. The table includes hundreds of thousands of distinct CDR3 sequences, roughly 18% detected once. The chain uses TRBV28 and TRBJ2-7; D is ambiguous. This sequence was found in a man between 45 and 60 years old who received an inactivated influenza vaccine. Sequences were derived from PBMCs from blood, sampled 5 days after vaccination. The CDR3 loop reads CASSQPNGEQYF. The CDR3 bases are TGTGCCAGCAGTCAGCCCAATGGCGAGCAGTACTTC.